The clone carrying this T cell receptor (beta chain) turned up a few times. Antigen specificity is unknown. RNA, once extracted, was reverse transcribed into cDNA for use as the sequencing template. Assay: immunoSEQ multiplex PCR; the TCRdb copy retains only in-frame clones and omits some. The sample comprises 150,000 to 200,000 clones, just under 60% of which are singletons, and roughly 14% rests with the top ten. Samples from alopecia areata patients were lesional scalp punch biopsies and peripheral blood. These data are taken from a study of CD8+ T cells in alopecia areata. Study-wide findings and caveats: Shared TCR sequences were less clear between patients than in mice, possibly partly from HLA diversity.

Germline V gives CDR1 MGHRA, CDR2 YSYEKL. The CDR3 totals 16 residues. V was shortened by 8 bases and J by 0 bases, with 17 bases between the two germline ends. The sample was CD4+ T cells sorted from blood, taken at week 0. The TCR was taken from a human donor with alopecia areata. The J gene is TRBJ1-5, the V gene TRBV4-1; no clear D gene. The CDR3 here is CASGVYWTDSNQPQHF. CDR3 in DNA: TGCGCCAGCGGTGTGTACTGGACGGATAGCAATCAGCCCCAGCATTTT.